Listed below are T cell receptor beta chains from one sample, sequenced in a study of T cells in localized non-small cell lung cancer. Clones were read by immunoSEQ multiplex PCR, and TCRdb kept only the in-frame ones, dropping some. The sample carries about 26,000 clones, approximately 89% recorded once. Sequenced here: peripheral blood, sampled before any cancer treatment. The receptors were gathered from a female donor of 60 years or more with stage II squamous cell lung carcinoma. CDR3s include the opening cysteine and the closing phenylalanine or tryptophan. The order of the fields is D gene, J gene, V gene, clone size, CDR3 protein, CDR3 DNA. The D gene is left open where the match is weak. Where a row states a size, it is once, few, many or the class of an expanded clone; other rows omit it.

TRBD1,TRBJ1-5,TRBV18,-,CASSPGTGSVGDQPQHF,TGTGCCAGCTCACCAGGGACAGGTTCCGTGGGGGATCAGCCCCAGCATTTT
TRBD2,TRBJ2-5,TRBV28,-,CASSIPRGRGGGETQYF,TGTGCCAGCAGTATACCCCGAGGACGGGGGGGTGGAGAGACCCAGTACTTC
-,TRBJ2-5,TRBV19,-,CASSKGAGQETQYF,TGTGCCAGTAGTAAGGGAGCGGGCCAAGAGACCCAGTACTTC
TRBD1,TRBJ1-6,TRBV27,-,CASSSLGTGYNSPLHF,TGTGCCAGCAGTTCCCTTGGGACAGGGTATAATTCACCCCTCCACTTT
-,TRBJ2-1,TRBV18,-,CASSPGMALFF,TGTGCCAGCTCACCAGGGATGGCCCTTTTCTTC
-,TRBJ1-1,TRBV2,medium-sized,CASSGEDNTEAFF,TGTGCCAGCAGTGGGGAGGATAACACTGAAGCTTTCTTT
-,TRBJ2-7,TRBV7-8,-,CASSSAPGHSYEQYF,TGTGCCAGCAGCTCTGCACCGGGACACTCCTACGAGCAGTACTTC
-,TRBJ2-7,TRBV5-6,once,CASSLWRRMAVGNYEQYF,TGTGCCAGCAGCTTGTGGAGAAGGATGGCGGTTGGGAACTACGAGCAGTACTTC
-,TRBJ2-1,TRBV10-1,-,CASSESWARGNEQFF,TGCGCCAGCAGTGAGTCCTGGGCGAGGGGCAATGAGCAGTTCTTC
-,TRBJ1-3,TRBV29-1,-,CSAGDSGNTIYF,TGCAGCGCAGGGGACTCTGGAAACACCATATATTTT
TRBD1,TRBJ1-5,TRBV28,-,CASRARDRNNQPQHF,TGTGCCAGCAGGGCCCGGGACAGGAATAATCAGCCCCAGCATTTT
TRBD1,TRBJ1-2,TRBV10-3,-,CAIRRDRSYGYTF,TGTGCCATCAGAAGGGACAGATCCTATGGCTACACCTTC
TRBD1,TRBJ2-5,TRBV5-1,-,CASSLLQGVQETQYF,TGCGCCAGCAGCTTGTTACAGGGGGTTCAAGAGACCCAGTACTTC
-,TRBJ1-1,TRBV2,-,CASSEELNTEAFF,TGTGCCAGCAGTGAAGAACTGAACACTGAAGCTTTCTTT
-,TRBJ1-1,TRBV18,-,CASSPGRGGNTEAFF,TGTGCCAGCTCACCCGGTCGAGGGGGGAACACTGAAGCTTTCTTT
-,TRBJ1-2,TRBV7-9,-,CASSLPGYGYTF,TGTGCCAGCAGCTTACCGGGGTATGGCTACACCTTC
-,TRBJ1-6,TRBV5-3,once,CARSLNSTGLSPLHF,TGTGCCAGAAGCTTGAATTCTACAGGGCTTTCACCCCTCCACTTT